One sample yielded the 18 T cell receptor beta chains listed below, sequenced in a study of CD8 T cells in ankylosing spondylitis. MiXCR, applied by TCRdb to the 5' RACE reads, yields one record per CDR3 protein. This table has around 340,000 distinct CDR3 sequences, about 15% appearing once. Sequenced input: blood, either unsorted or a sorted T cell fraction (not recorded which). Receptors were obtained from a male donor with ankylosing spondylitis or in good health (not recorded which).

This clonotype was seen more than once but under ten times. The chain couples TRBV29-1 to TRBJ2-7; unclear D gene. CDR1 and CDR2 from the germline V gene are SQVTM and ANQGSEA. The CDR3 consists of 13 residues. V lost 6 bases to trimming and J lost 3 bases, with 15 bases between them. The chain's CDR3 is CSVGPRLNYEQYF. Written as DNA, the CDR3 is TGCAGCGTCGGTCCCCGACTGAACTACGAGCAGTACTTC.

The V and J genes are TRBV5-1 and TRBJ2-1; D is unresolved. In germline, CDR1 is SGHRS, CDR2 YFSETQ. The CDR3 length is 13 residues. V dropped 0 bases and J dropped 8 bases, with 9 bases sitting between them. The CDR3 loop reads CASSLVIFHEQFF. DNA for the CDR3: TGCGCCAGCAGCTTGGTAATATTTCATGAGCAGTTCTTC. Full variable domain (missing parts from reference TRBV5-1 and TRBJ2-1): KAGVTQTPRYLIKTRGQQVTLSCSPISGHRSVSWYQQTPGQGLQFLFEYFSETQRNKGNFPGRFSGRQFSNSRSEMNVSTLELGDSALYLCASSLVIFHEQFFGPGTRLTVL.

This clonotype was detected ten times or more. The genes are TRBV5-1 and TRBJ2-5; D gene ambiguous. V was pared by 2 bases and J by 5 bases, with 7 bases between. Germline assignment: CDR1 SGHRS and CDR2 YFSETQ. The CDR3 contains 12 residues. In DNA form, the CDR3 reads TGCGCCAGCAGCTTAACTCTCGAGACCCAGTACTTC. It translates to CASSLTLETQYF.

The V and J genes are TRBV25-1 and TRBJ2-7, with D perhaps TRBD2 (6 bases). Germline V gives CDR1 MGHDK, CDR2 SYGVNS. Trimming took off 1 base at V and 6 bases at J, with 10 bases between the two ends. This CDR3 has 13 residues. CDR3 region: CASSESGRREQYF. For the CDR3, the DNA is TGTGCCAGCAGTGAATCTGGGAGGCGCGAGCAGTACTTC.

This clonotype occurred a few times. Here the CDR3 reads CASSQGGRGPQETQYF. The CDR3 nucleotides are TGTGCCAGCAGCCAAGGGGGCAGGGGGCCCCAAGAGACCCAGTACTTC. The rearrangement joins TRBV3-1 to TRBJ2-5; TRBD1 matches 8 bases. CDR1 is LGHDT and CDR2 is YNNKEL in the germline V gene (reference sequence). The CDR3 has 16 amino acids. V trimming: 1 base; J trimming: 1 base; junction bases outside the gene matches: 5.

The table lists this clonotype with a few counts. Here the CDR3 DNA reads TGTGCCAGCAGCCAAGATGCGTGGGGGGTCATAATACCGCCCTACGAGCAGTACTTC. Translation gives CASSQDAWGVIIPPYEQYF. The J gene is TRBJ2-7, the V gene TRBV3-1; perhaps TRBD2 as D (6 bases). Germline CDR1 is LGHDT and CDR2 is YNNKEL (reference sequence). Trimming took 0 bases from V and 2 from J, leaving 23 bases between them. This CDR3 spans 19 amino acids.

V and J are TRBV12-3 or TRBV12-4 and TRBJ2-1; D may be TRBD2 (5 bases). The ends were cut back, 6 bases at V and 3 bases at J, with 21 bases in the middle. This CDR3 has 17 amino acids. This chain's CDR3 is CASSVIGLPALYNEQFF. The CDR3 region has the DNA TGTGCCAGCAGCGTGATCGGACTTCCCGCCCTCTACAATGAGCAGTTCTTC.

V usage is TRBV7-6 and J usage is TRBJ2-1; 11 nucleotides line up with TRBD1. This CDR3 comprises 16 residues. The V gene's germline CDR1 is SGHVS and CDR2 FNYEAQ. The V gene end was trimmed by 4 bases and the J gene end by 5 bases; junction bases not matched to a gene: 7. The CDR3 is CASSSPGTGGNNEQFF. The CDR3 bases are TGTGCCAGCAGCTCGCCCGGGACAGGGGGGAACAATGAGCAGTTCTTC.

V is TRBV4-1 and J is TRBJ1-6; 8 nucleotides match TRBD1. Trimming cost V 3 bases and J 8 bases; bases outside gene matches: 6. Germline lookup yields CDR1 MGHRA and CDR2 YSYEKL. This CDR3 spans 15 amino acids. CDR3 protein: CASSQLTGEDSPLHF. In DNA form, the CDR3 reads TGCGCCAGCAGCCAGCTGACAGGGGAGGATTCACCCCTCCACTTT.

The V gene is TRBV2, the J gene TRBJ2-3; unclear D gene. V lost 10 bases to trimming and J lost 1 base, with 18 bases between them. The CDR3 loop spans 15 amino acids. Germline assignment: CDR1 SNHLY and CDR2 FYNNEI. The CDR3 loop reads CAIRSARTRTDTQYF. The DNA for the CDR3 is TGTGCCATTCGAAGCGCACGAACTCGCACAGATACGCAGTATTTT.

The chain uses TRBV10-3 and TRBJ1-2; D might be TRBD1 (6 bases). Germline lookup yields CDR1 ENHRY and CDR2 SYGVKD. The V and J ends lost 6 bases and 6 bases respectively, with 14 bases between them. The CDR3 loop spans 13 amino acids. The CDR3 bases are TGTGCCATCAGCATACAGGGCTTTAATGGCTACACCTTC. Translated: CAISIQGFNGYTF.

This clonotype was recorded many times. The V call is TRBV5-1, the J call TRBJ1-1; the D gene is possibly TRBD1 (6 bases). The CDR3 runs 15 residues. The ends were cut back, 1 base at V and 3 bases at J, with 13 bases in the middle. Germline V gene data show CDR1 as SGHRS and CDR2 as YFSETQ. CDR3 nucleotides: TGCGCCAGCAGCTTGACTGGGACACTTGACACTGAAGCTTTCTTT. It translates to CASSLTGTLDTEAFF.

This chain connects TRBV5-1 to TRBJ2-1; 8 nucleotides align to TRBD2. This CDR3 region has 16 residues. The germline V gene has CDR1 SGHRS and CDR2 YFSETQ. V dropped 1 base and J dropped 4; count of bases not matched to a gene: 7. CDR3 sequence: CASSLNRAGGYNEQFF. The CDR3 DNA sequence: TGCGCCAGCAGCTTGAACCGGGCGGGGGGTTACAATGAGCAGTTCTTC.

The chain links TRBV7-9 to TRBJ2-1, with TRBD1 matching over 7 bases. The CDR3 length is 13 residues. CDR1 and CDR2 (germline): SEHNR, FQNEAQ (reference sequence). V lost 5 bases and J lost 9; bases outside the gene matches: 7. The CDR3, as DNA: TGTGCCAGCAGCCGGGCCTCAGGGGGTGAGCAGTTCTTC. Translation: CASSRASGGEQFF.

V is TRBV13 and J is TRBJ2-5; D is unclear. The CDR3 runs to 11 residues. Germline V CDR1 and CDR2: PRHDT, FYEKMQ (reference sequence). V gave up 5 bases and J gave up 2 bases, with 3 bases separating them. The CDR3 DNA is TGTGCCAGCAGCATACAAGAGACCCAGTACTTC. Its translation: CASSIQETQYF. Full variable domain (rest looked up from reference TRBV13 and TRBJ2-5): AAGVIQSPRHLIKEKRETATLKCYPIPRHDTVYWYQQGPGQDPQFLISFYEKMQSDKGSIPDRFSAQQFSDYHSELNMSSLELGDSALYFCASSIQETQYFGPGTRLLVL.

This clonotype was counted only a few times. The V gene is TRBV5-1, the J gene TRBJ2-7; D not certain. The CDR3 is 16 residues long. The V gene lost 0 bases and the J gene lost 4 bases, with 17 bases spanning the gap. CDR1 SGHRS and CDR2 YFSETQ come from the germline V gene. This chain's CDR3 is CASSLDQFPAIYEQYF. The CDR3 coding sequence is TGCGCCAGCAGCTTGGACCAATTCCCCGCTATTTACGAGCAGTACTTC.

This clonotype has ten or more counts. This chain links TRBV5-1 with TRBJ2-1, with D unclear. Germline V lookup: CDR1 SGHRS, CDR2 YFSETQ. V lost 3 bases and J 5 bases, leaving 12 bases between the germline ends. CDR3 size: 14 residues. CDR3 loop: CASSSLEVHNEQFF. The CDR3 bases are TGCGCCAGCAGCTCACTGGAAGTCCACAATGAGCAGTTCTTC.

The chain couples TRBV29-1 to TRBJ2-1; 10 bases map to TRBD2. V dropped 2 bases and J dropped 7; count of bases not matched to a gene: 5. Germline V gene lookup returns CDR1 SQVTM and CDR2 ANQGSEA. The length of the CDR3 is 14 residues. The CDR3 bases are TGCAGCGTTGAAAGAACTAGCGGGAAGAATGAGCAGTTCTTC. It codes for CSVERTSGKNEQFF.